The 22 T cell receptor beta chains presented below share a single source sample, sequenced in a study of cytomegalovirus exposure and HLA in healthy donors. The study ran its PCR with 60 Vbeta and 13 Jbeta primers. The protocol was immunoSEQ multiplex PCR, while the TCRdb copy is restricted to in-frame clones and leaves out a portion. This table lists over 120,000 clones. Sequencing was done on a sample of PBMCs. Every receptor here comes from a male donor in good health and CMV-seronegative.

The chain links TRBV5-1 to TRBJ2-7; TRBD2 matches at 8 bases. Germline CDR1 SGHRS, CDR2 YFSETQ. This CDR3 has 15 residues. Trimming removed 7 bases from V and 3 bases from J; junction bases left unmatched: 12. The CDR3 nucleotides are TGCGCCAGCCAAGGGGCGGGAGGAATGGACTACGAGCAGTACTTC. This sequence encodes CASQGAGGMDYEQYF.

This chain uses TRBV29-1 with TRBJ1-1, with TRBD1 identical over 8 bases. Losses at the gene ends were 2 bases for V and 5 bases for J; bases not matched to a gene: 10. Germline-derived CDR1 and CDR2 are SQVTM and ANQGSEA. This CDR3 spans 15 amino acids. CDR3 sequence: CSVEPPQGAGTEAFF. CDR3 nucleotides: TGCAGCGTTGAACCCCCGCAGGGGGCGGGTACTGAAGCTTTCTTT.

The chain carries TRBV28 and TRBJ1-5, with D possibly matching TRBD1 (6 bases). Looked up from germline, CDR1 is MDHEN and CDR2 is SYDVKM. This CDR3 has 14 amino acids. The V and J ends lost 5 bases and 3 bases respectively, with 11 bases between them. The CDR3 coding sequence is TGTGCCAGCAGTCCGGACAGTTCCAATCAGCCCCAGCATTTT. It is translated as CASSPDSSNQPQHF.

The gene calls are TRBV5-1 and TRBJ2-1; 10 bases are a match to TRBD2. V lost 4 bases to trimming and J lost 6 bases; unmatched junction nucleotides: 10. CDR1 is SGHRS, CDR2 YFSETQ, per germline. The CDR3 is 16 residues long. The CDR3: CASSLSVLAGLNEQFF. The CDR3 DNA sequence: TGCGCCAGCAGCCTGAGCGTACTAGCGGGACTCAATGAGCAGTTCTTC.

The chain joins TRBV6-4 to TRBJ2-2, with TRBD1 matching over 9 bases. V trimming: 3 bases; J trimming: 6 bases; junction bases outside the gene matches: 5. There are 15 residues in the CDR3. CDR1 and CDR2 (germline): MRHNA, SNTAGT. The CDR3 coding sequence is TGTGCCAGCAGTGAAGGGACAGGGTTGGCCGGGGAGCTGTTTTTT. It encodes CASSEGTGLAGELFF.

The chain combines TRBV11-2 with TRBJ2-5, with TRBD2 identical over 8 bases. The germline CDR1 and CDR2 sequences are SGHAT and FQNNGV. The CDR3 is 16 amino acids. The junction had 6 bases not matched to a gene; V was cut back by 2 bases and J by 1 base. The CDR3 DNA sequence: TGTGCCAGCAGCTTACCGACTAGCGCGTTCCAAGAGACCCAGTACTTC. Encoded protein: CASSLPTSAFQETQYF.

V usage is TRBV18 and J usage is TRBJ2-7; the D gene is possibly TRBD1 (5 bases). The CDR3 consists of 12 residues. CDR1 is KGHSH, CDR2 LQKENI, per germline. Trimming removed 3 bases from V and 5 bases from J, with 8 bases in between. The CDR3 spells CASSPIRDEQYF. As DNA, the CDR3 is TGTGCCAGCTCACCTATCAGGGACGAGCAGTACTTC.

CDR3 nucleotide sequence: TGTGCCAGTTCAAGGGAGGTAGACACTGAAGCTTTCTTT. Protein sequence: CASSREVDTEAFF. V usage is TRBV19 and J usage is TRBJ1-1; D remains unclear. Trimming left V 8 bases short and J 3 bases short, with 13 bases between. From germline, CDR1 is LNHDA and CDR2 SQIVND (reference sequence). The CDR3 is made up of 13 amino acids.

The V gene is TRBV12-1, the J gene TRBJ2-2; TRBD2, as called in the table, went unchecked against the DNA. TRBV12-1 is a known pseudogene. CDR3 length: 17 amino acids. CDR3 in amino acids: CASSFPRLAVNTGELFF. The CDR3 nucleotides read TGTGCCAGCAGCTTTCCTAGACTAGCGGTGAACACCGGGGAGCTGTTTTTT.

This rearrangement joins TRBV5-1 to TRBJ1-5; no clear D. The germline V gene has CDR1 SGHRS and CDR2 YFSETQ. The length of the CDR3 is 15 residues. The V end lost 2 bases, the J end lost 2 bases, and 11 bases lay between the germline ends. The CDR3 protein is CASSFLNCGNQPQHF. The CDR3, as DNA: TGCGCCAGCAGCTTCCTCAACTGCGGCAATCAGCCCCAGCATTTT.

V gene TRBV19 combines with J gene TRBJ2-2; 8 positions match TRBD2. V dropped 3 bases and J dropped 6; count of bases not matched to a gene: 15. CDR1 and CDR2 (germline): LNHDA, SQIVND (reference sequence). CDR3 length: 18 amino acids. For the CDR3, the DNA is TGTGCCAGTAGTATTGGACTAGCTTCTTTTAGGACAGCCGGGGAGCTGTTTTTT. This encodes CASSIGLASFRTAGELFF.

This chain joins TRBV27 and TRBJ1-2; 7 nucleotides match TRBD1. The CDR3 sequence is 18 residues long. Germline V gene lookup returns CDR1 MNHEY and CDR2 SMNVEV (reference sequence). J lost 4 bases, V lost 1 base, and 15 bases had no gene match. The CDR3 sequence is CASSLFPITDRVGYGYTF. In nucleotides, the CDR3 is TGTGCCAGCAGTTTATTCCCGATAACAGACAGGGTTGGCTATGGCTACACCTTC.

J is TRBJ1-5 and V is TRBV2; 9 bases agree with TRBD1. This CDR3 has 13 residues. Losses at the gene ends were 7 bases for V and 4 bases for J; bases not matched to a gene: 2. Per the germline V gene, CDR1 is SNHLY and CDR2 is FYNNEI. CDR3 DNA: TGTGCCAGCATTGGACAGGGGAATCAGCCCCAGCATTTT. It translates to CASIGQGNQPQHF.

The chain links TRBV6-5 to TRBJ1-1; unclear D gene. CDR3 size: 13 residues. Trimming left V 0 bases short and J 5 bases short, with 7 bases between. Germline lookup yields CDR1 MNHEY and CDR2 SVGAGI. CDR3 DNA sequence: TGTGCCAGCAGTTACTCGAGTGAAACTGAAGCTTTCTTT. Encoded protein: CASSYSSETEAFF.

This chain links TRBV6-5 with TRBJ2-2, with no clear D. V lost 2 bases to trimming and J lost 4 bases, with 8 bases between them. CDR1 and CDR2 (germline): MNHEY, SVGAGI. The CDR3 is made up of 14 amino acids. The CDR3 region is CASSYTGLTGELFF. CDR3 DNA: TGTGCCAGCAGTTACACGGGTCTCACCGGGGAGCTGTTTTTT.

The V gene is TRBV27, the J gene TRBJ1-6; the match to TRBD1 covers 8 bases. CDR3 length: 14 residues. Germline values: CDR1 MNHEY, CDR2 SMNVEV (reference sequence). Losses at the gene ends were 7 bases for V and 6 bases for J; bases not matched to a gene: 5. The CDR3 reads CASTPGGLNSPLHF. DNA of the CDR3: TGTGCCAGCACCCCAGGGGGCCTTAATTCACCCCTCCACTTT.

This chain uses TRBV30 with TRBJ1-5; 8 bases fit TRBD1. J gave up 0 bases and V 4 bases, and 8 bases lay outside the gene matches. The CDR3 covers 16 residues. Germline V gives CDR1 GTSNPN, CDR2 SVGIG (reference sequence). For the CDR3, the DNA is TGTGCCTGGACCGCAGGGGGCAGTAATAGCAATCAGCCCCAGCATTTT. It is translated as CAWTAGGSNSNQPQHF.

J is TRBJ1-6 and V is TRBV5-4, with 7 bases lining up with TRBD1. This CDR3 contains 16 residues. Germline CDR1 and CDR2: SGHNT and YYREEE (reference sequence). V trimming: 1 base; J trimming: 7 bases; junction bases outside the gene matches: 8. The CDR3 is CASSLSGGRGNSPLHF. CDR3 sequence (DNA): TGTGCCAGCAGCTTGAGTGGCGGCAGGGGGAATTCACCCCTCCACTTT.

CDR3 in DNA: TGCGCCAGCAGCTTGGCCTGGGGGCAATACGAGCAGTACTTC. It specifies CASSLAWGQYEQYF. This chain joins TRBV5-1 and TRBJ2-7; perhaps TRBD1 as D (6 bases). In germline, CDR1 is SGHRS, CDR2 YFSETQ. Deletions cut 0 bases from V and 4 bases from J, with 11 bases between. The CDR3 loop spans 14 amino acids.

The chain uses TRBV19 and TRBJ2-3; unclear D gene. The CDR3 runs 14 residues. CDR1 and CDR2 (germline): LNHDA, SQIVND (reference sequence). V was clipped by 5 bases and J by 1 base, with 10 bases between them. The CDR3 sequence is CASSPLPGTDTQYF. The CDR3 DNA reads TGTGCCAGTAGTCCCCTCCCAGGCACAGATACGCAGTATTTT.

This chain joins TRBV27 and TRBJ1-2, with D tentatively TRBD1 (6 bases). The germline V and J ends were trimmed by 2 bases and 0 bases, with 10 bases remaining between them. The CDR3 length is 15 residues. Germline values: CDR1 MNHEY, CDR2 SMNVEV (reference sequence). This CDR3 reads CASSLGTRPNYGYTF. The CDR3 region has the DNA TGTGCCAGCAGTTTAGGGACACGGCCTAACTATGGCTACACCTTC.

The rearrangement links TRBV5-6 to TRBJ1-1; D call uncertain. Per germline, CDR1 SGHDT and CDR2 YYEEEE. Trimming pared 1 base from V and 0 bases from J, leaving 13 bases between. The length of the CDR3 is 16 residues. The CDR3 region is CASSLTPGFMNTEAFF. In DNA form, the CDR3 reads TGTGCCAGCAGCTTGACCCCAGGTTTTATGAACACTGAAGCTTTCTTT.